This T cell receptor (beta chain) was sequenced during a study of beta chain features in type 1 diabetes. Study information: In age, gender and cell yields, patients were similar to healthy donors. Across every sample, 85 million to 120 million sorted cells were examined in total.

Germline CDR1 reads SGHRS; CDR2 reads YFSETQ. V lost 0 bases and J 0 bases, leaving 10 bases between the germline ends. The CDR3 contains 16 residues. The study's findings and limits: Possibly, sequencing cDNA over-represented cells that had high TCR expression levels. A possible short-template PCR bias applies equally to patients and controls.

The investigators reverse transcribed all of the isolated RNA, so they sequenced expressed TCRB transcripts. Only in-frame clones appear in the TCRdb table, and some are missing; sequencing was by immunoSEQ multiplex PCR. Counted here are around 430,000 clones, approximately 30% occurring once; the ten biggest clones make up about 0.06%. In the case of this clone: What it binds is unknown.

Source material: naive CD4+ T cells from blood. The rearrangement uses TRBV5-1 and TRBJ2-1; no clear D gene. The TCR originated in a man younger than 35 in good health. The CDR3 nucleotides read TGCGCCAGCAGCTTGGCTAGGCTGAGCTCCTACAATGAGCAGTTCTTC. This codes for CASSLARLSSYNEQFF.